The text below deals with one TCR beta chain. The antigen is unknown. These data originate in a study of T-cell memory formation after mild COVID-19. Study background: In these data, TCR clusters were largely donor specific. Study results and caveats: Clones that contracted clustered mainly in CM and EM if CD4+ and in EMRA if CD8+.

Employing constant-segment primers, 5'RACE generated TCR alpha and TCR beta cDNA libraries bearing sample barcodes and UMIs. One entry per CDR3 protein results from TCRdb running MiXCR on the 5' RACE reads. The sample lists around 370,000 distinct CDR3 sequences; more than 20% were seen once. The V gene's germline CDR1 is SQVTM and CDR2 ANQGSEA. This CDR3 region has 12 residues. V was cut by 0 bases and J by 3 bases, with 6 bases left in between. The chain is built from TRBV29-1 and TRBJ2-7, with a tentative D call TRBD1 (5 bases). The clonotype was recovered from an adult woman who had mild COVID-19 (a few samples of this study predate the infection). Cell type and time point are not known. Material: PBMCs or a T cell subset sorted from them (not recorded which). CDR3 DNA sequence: TGCAGCGTTGAAGAAGGGGACTACGAGCAGTACTTC. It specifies CSVEEGDYEQYF.